The 20 T cell receptor beta chains below all came from one sample that was sequenced in a study of T-cell reconstitution after alpha-beta-depleted transplantation in children. A library of TCRbeta sequences, prepared with unique molecular identifiers, was generated. TCRdb itself ran the PCR reads through MiXCR, one entry per CDR3 protein. Of about 1,000,000 distinct CDR3 sequences in the sample, around 30% were seen once. Sequencing used PBMCs, mostly from graft donor cells, obtained 360 days after TCRalphabeta/CD19-depleted stem cell transplant. The receptors derive from a boy under two years old who had a stem cell transplant for SCID, so the T cells may come from the graft donor.

This clonotype has just a few counts. The rearrangement links TRBV18 to TRBJ1-6, with D possibly TRBD1 on 6 matching bases. V lost 8 bases, J lost 7 bases, and 15 bases lay in between. Per the germline V gene, CDR1 is KGHSH and CDR2 is LQKENI. This CDR3 has 14 residues. CDR3 sequence (DNA): TGTGCCAGCGACCTACAGGGAAACAATTCACCCCTCCACTTT. Protein product: CASDLQGNNSPLHF.

The chain joins TRBV7-9 to TRBJ2-7; 11 bases are a match to TRBD2. Germline V gene sequence: CDR1 SEHNR, CDR2 FQNEAQ (reference sequence). The CDR3 is 15 amino acids. V was clipped by 3 bases and J by 3 bases; unmatched bases: 4. The CDR3 loop is CASSLGGLADYEQYF. CDR3 sequence (DNA): TGTGCCAGCAGCTTGGGGGGACTAGCGGACTACGAGCAGTACTTC.

This clonotype was picked up a small number of times. The chain carries TRBV28 and TRBJ2-7, with D possibly called TRBD1 or TRBD2 (5 bases each). From germline, CDR1 is MDHEN and CDR2 SYDVKM. V was cut by 6 bases and J by 1 base, with 22 bases left in between. This CDR3 spans 17 amino acids. The CDR3 DNA reads TGTGCCAGCAGCGGGGCAGGGAAAGGGGAGAAGTCCTACGAGCAGTACTTC. Translation: CASSGAGKGEKSYEQYF.

This clonotype has more than one count but fewer than ten. The genes are TRBV12-3 or TRBV12-4 and TRBJ1-5; D remains unclear. The V and J ends lost 6 bases and 0 bases respectively, with 12 bases between them. The CDR3 sequence is 15 residues long. The CDR3 spells CASSPPWDSNQPQHF. CDR3 in DNA: TGTGCCAGCAGCCCTCCGTGGGATAGCAATCAGCCCCAGCATTTT.

This clonotype has more than one count but fewer than ten. The genes are TRBV3-1 and TRBJ2-1; D is possibly TRBD1 (5 bases). Germline CDR1 is LGHDT and CDR2 is YNNKEL (reference sequence). V dropped 0 bases and J dropped 9 bases, with 18 bases sitting between them. CDR3 length equals 16 residues. CDR3 nucleotide sequence: TGTGCCAGCAGCCAAGAAGGTTCGAGAAGGGGCGGTGAGCAGTTCTTC. Translating gives CASSQEGSRRGGEQFF.

V gene TRBV5-1 combines with J gene TRBJ2-4; D could derive from TRBD1 or TRBD2 (5 bases each). This CDR3 is built from 19 residues. CDR1 and CDR2 (germline): SGHRS, YFSETQ. V gave up 2 bases and J gave up 0 bases, with 21 bases separating them. CDR3 nucleotide sequence: TGCGCCAGCAGCTTAGGGACCGACGGTTTCCTTTTAGCCAAAAACATTCAGTACTTC. Protein product: CASSLGTDGFLLAKNIQYF. Combining the CDR3 with reference TRBV5-1 and TRBJ2-4 gives the whole variable domain KAGVTQTPRYLIKTRGQQVTLSCSPISGHRSVSWYQQTPGQGLQFLFEYFSETQRNKGNFPGRFSGRQFSNSRSEMNVSTLELGDSALYLCASSLGTDGFLLAKNIQYFGAGTRLSVL.

The V gene is TRBV2, the J gene TRBJ2-5, with D uncertain. The CDR3 length is 14 residues. The V end lost 7 bases, the J end lost 5 bases, and 17 bases lay between the germline ends. Germline values: CDR1 SNHLY, CDR2 FYNNEI. This chain's CDR3 is CASIVPYRVETQYF. The DNA of the CDR3 is TGTGCCAGCATTGTACCCTATCGGGTCGAGACCCAGTACTTC.

The chain uses TRBV4-2 and TRBJ2-1; TRBD1 is a possible D gene (6 bases). CDR3 length: 16 residues. V gave up 0 bases and J gave up 1 base, with 10 bases separating them. CDR1 is LGHNA, CDR2 YNFKEQ, per germline. The CDR3 region has the DNA TGTGCCAGCAGCCAAGATATCCAGGGGTCCTACAATGAGCAGTTCTTC. Encoded protein: CASSQDIQGSYNEQFF.

The chain has TRBV10-3 and TRBJ1-2; D is uncertain. The CDR3 has 16 residues. Between the trimmed V and J ends, which lost 0 bases and 0 bases, there was a span of 11 bases. CDR1 and CDR2 from the germline V gene are ENHRY and SYGVKD. CDR3 in DNA: TGTGCCATCAGTGAGTCTGGACCGTCAGCTAACTATGGCTACACCTTC. Amino acid sequence: CAISESGPSANYGYTF.

This clonotype has just a few counts. This chain uses TRBV12-3 or TRBV12-4 with TRBJ2-3, with D possibly TRBD2 on 6 matching bases. The V and J ends lost 5 bases and 7 bases respectively, with 10 bases between them. This CDR3 comprises 12 residues. CDR3 region: CASSGTGYTQYF. The CDR3 DNA reads TGTGCCAGCAGTGGGACTGGGTATACGCAGTATTTT.

This chain joins TRBV6-6 and TRBJ2-4; 7 positions match TRBD1. The J segment lost 8 bases and the V segment lost 7 bases, leaving 8 bases of the junction unmatched. The CDR3 loop spans 13 amino acids. Germline CDR1 and CDR2: MNHNY and SVGAGI (reference sequence). CDR3 loop: CASKGRGKDIQYF. CDR3 DNA: TGTGCCAGCAAAGGCAGGGGGAAGGACATTCAGTACTTC.

This chain joins TRBV5-1 and TRBJ2-3; 8 bases are a match to TRBD2. The length of the CDR3 is 16 residues. The J segment lost 4 bases and the V segment lost 1 base, leaving 8 bases of the junction unmatched. The germline gives CDR1 SGHRS, CDR2 YFSETQ. CDR3: CASSLRGGSFSDTQYF. CDR3 sequence (DNA): TGCGCCAGCAGCTTGCGGGGGGGATCCTTCTCAGATACGCAGTATTTT.

V gene TRBV28 combines with J gene TRBJ2-5, with D tentatively TRBD2 (5 bases). The CDR3 is 17 residues long. Trimming cost V 2 bases and J 0 bases, with 16 bases left between them. Germline lookup yields CDR1 MDHEN and CDR2 SYDVKM. The CDR3 loop is CASSLKIRRGNQETQYF. The DNA of the CDR3 is TGTGCCAGCAGTTTAAAGATCAGGAGAGGGAACCAAGAGACCCAGTACTTC. Complete variable domain (other parts from reference TRBV28 and TRBJ2-5): DVKVTQSSRYLVKRTGEKVFLECVQDMDHENMFWYRQDPGLGLRLIYFSYDVKMKEKGDIPEGYSVSREKKERFSLILESASTNQTSMYLCASSLKIRRGNQETQYFGPGTRLLVL.

CDR3 bases: TGCAGTGCTAGAGAAAGACATACGGTTCAGCCCCAGCATTTT. This translates into CSARERHTVQPQHF. The chain carries TRBV20-1 and TRBJ1-5; D gene ambiguous. With 0 bases removed from V and 6 bases from J, the gap between germline ends came to 12 bases. Germline values: CDR1 DFQATT, CDR2 SNEGSKA (reference sequence). The CDR3 loop spans 14 amino acids.

The chain links TRBV21-1 to TRBJ2-7; the DNA was not used to check the table's D call, TRBD1. TRBV21-1 is annotated as a pseudogene. This CDR3 region has 15 residues. CDR3 sequence: CASSKVGTGVRGEYV. The CDR3 DNA follows: TGTGCCAGCAGCAAAGTAGGAACAGGGGTGCGGGGAGAGTACGTC.

The DNA of the CDR3 is TGTGCCAGCTCACCACTGAACCTAGAGAGCAATGAGCAGTTCTTC. Its translation: CASSPLNLESNEQFF. The V call is TRBV18, the J call TRBJ2-1; no clear D. The CDR3 has 15 amino acids. Trimming stripped 1 base from V and 6 bases from J, with 13 bases between. Germline V gene lookup returns CDR1 KGHSH and CDR2 LQKENI.

This clonotype showed up just a few times. This chain joins TRBV5-5 and TRBJ2-2, with 8 bases lining up with TRBD1. Unmatched junction bases numbered 6, after V lost 4 bases and J lost 7 bases. This CDR3 has 14 amino acids. Germline V gene data show CDR1 as SGHKS and CDR2 as YYEKEE (reference sequence). CDR3 loop: CASSGGQGVGELFF. In nucleotides, the CDR3 is TGTGCCAGCAGCGGCGGACAGGGAGTCGGGGAGCTGTTTTTT.

This clonotype showed up many times. The chain combines TRBV12-3 or TRBV12-4 with TRBJ2-3, with D possibly being TRBD2 (6 bases). The CDR3 is 15 residues long. Trimming took 3 bases from V and 2 from J, leaving 12 bases between them. The CDR3 DNA reads as TGTGCCAGCAGTTTGCGGCGGGGCGACACAGATACGCAGTATTTT. Translation gives CASSLRRGDTDTQYF.

This chain uses TRBV29-1 with TRBJ2-3; TRBD1 or TRBD2 may be the D gene (5 bases each). Germline assignment: CDR1 SQVTM and CDR2 ANQGSEA. CDR3 length: 16 residues. V was cut by 4 bases and J by 2 bases, with 19 bases left in between. The CDR3 DNA follows: TGCAGCGTTGTTCCGTGGGGGAGCGCCTACACAGATACGCAGTATTTT. The encoded protein is CSVVPWGSAYTDTQYF.

The chain recombines TRBV28 with TRBJ2-7; TRBD2 aligns across 7 bases. The CDR3 totals 14 residues. J gave up 1 base and V 5 bases, and 5 bases lay outside the gene matches. CDR1 and CDR2 (germline): MDHEN, SYDVKM. The CDR3 DNA reads as TGTGCCAGCAGTGACCTGGGAGGGTCCTACGAGCAGTACTTC. It is translated as CASSDLGGSYEQYF.